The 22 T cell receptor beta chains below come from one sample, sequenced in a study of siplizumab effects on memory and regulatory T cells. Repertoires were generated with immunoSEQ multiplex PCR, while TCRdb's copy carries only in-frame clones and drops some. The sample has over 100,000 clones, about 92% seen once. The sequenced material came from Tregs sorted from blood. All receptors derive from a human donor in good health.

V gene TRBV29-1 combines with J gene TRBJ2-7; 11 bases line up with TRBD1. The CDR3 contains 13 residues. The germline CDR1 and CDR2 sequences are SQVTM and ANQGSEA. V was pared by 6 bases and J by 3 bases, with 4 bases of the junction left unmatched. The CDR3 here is CSVAGTGGYEQYF. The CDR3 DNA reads TGCAGCGTCGCTGGGACAGGGGGCTACGAGCAGTACTTC.

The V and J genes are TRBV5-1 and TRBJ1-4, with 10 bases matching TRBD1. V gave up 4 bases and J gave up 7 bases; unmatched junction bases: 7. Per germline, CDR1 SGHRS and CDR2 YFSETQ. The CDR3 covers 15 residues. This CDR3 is CASSPRQGAVEKLFF. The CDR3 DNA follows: TGCGCCAGCAGCCCCAGACAGGGGGCGGTTGAAAAACTGTTTTTT. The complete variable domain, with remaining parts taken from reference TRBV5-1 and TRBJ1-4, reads KAGVTQTPRYLIKTRGQQVTLSCSPISGHRSVSWYQQTPGQGLQFLFEYFSETQRNKGNFPGRFSGRQFSNSRSEMNVSTLELGDSALYLCASSPRQGAVEKLFFGSGTQLSVL.

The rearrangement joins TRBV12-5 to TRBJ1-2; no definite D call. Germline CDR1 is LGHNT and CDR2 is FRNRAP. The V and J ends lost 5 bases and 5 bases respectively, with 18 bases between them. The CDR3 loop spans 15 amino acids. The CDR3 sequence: CASGEAVGRVYGYTF. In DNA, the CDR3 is TGTGCTAGTGGTGAAGCCGTTGGGAGGGTATATGGCTACACCTTC.

The DNA of the CDR3 is TGTGCCAGCAGCTTAGCGGGGATAGCGATGGGGGGGCCGAATGAGCAGTTCTTC. Residues: CASSLAGIAMGGPNEQFF. V is TRBV7-2 and J is TRBJ2-1; a possible D gene is TRBD2 (7 bases). The CDR3 runs to 18 residues. CDR1 is SGHTA and CDR2 is FQGNSA in the germline V gene. V shed 0 bases and J shed 7 bases, with 22 bases lying between them.

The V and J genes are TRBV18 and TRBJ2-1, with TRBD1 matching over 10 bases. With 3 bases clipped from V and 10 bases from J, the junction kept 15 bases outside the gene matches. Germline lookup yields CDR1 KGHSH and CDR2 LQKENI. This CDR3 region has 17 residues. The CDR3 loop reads CASSPTPRTGGLGEQFF. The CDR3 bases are TGTGCCAGCTCACCCACCCCTAGGACAGGGGGTTTGGGAGAGCAGTTCTTC.

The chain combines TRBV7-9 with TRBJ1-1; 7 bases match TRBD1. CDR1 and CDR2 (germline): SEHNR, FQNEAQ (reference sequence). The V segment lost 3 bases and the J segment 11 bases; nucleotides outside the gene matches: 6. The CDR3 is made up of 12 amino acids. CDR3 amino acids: CASSLTGRGAFF. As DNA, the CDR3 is TGTGCCAGCAGCTTGACAGGGCGAGGGGCTTTCTTT.

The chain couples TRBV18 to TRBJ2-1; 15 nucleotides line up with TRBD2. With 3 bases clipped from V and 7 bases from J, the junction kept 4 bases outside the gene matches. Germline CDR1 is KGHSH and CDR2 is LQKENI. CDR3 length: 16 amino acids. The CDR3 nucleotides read TGTGCCAGCTCACCGCGGACTAGCGGGGGGGAAAATGAGCAGTTCTTC. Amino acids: CASSPRTSGGENEQFF.

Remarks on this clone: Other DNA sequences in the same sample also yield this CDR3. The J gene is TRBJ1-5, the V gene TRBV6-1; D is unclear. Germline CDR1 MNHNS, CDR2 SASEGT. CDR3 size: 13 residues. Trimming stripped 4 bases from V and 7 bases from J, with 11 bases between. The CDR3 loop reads CASSGTRRQPQHF. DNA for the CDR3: TGTGCCAGCAGTGGAACGAGAAGGCAGCCCCAGCATTTT.

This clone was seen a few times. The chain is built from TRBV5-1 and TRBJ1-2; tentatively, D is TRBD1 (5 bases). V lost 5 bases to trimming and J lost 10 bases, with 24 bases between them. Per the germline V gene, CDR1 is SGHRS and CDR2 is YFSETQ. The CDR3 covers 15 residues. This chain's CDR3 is CASSQAAAGGPDYTF. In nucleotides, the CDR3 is TGCGCCAGCAGTCAGGCCGCGGCGGGGGGTCCTGACTACACCTTC.

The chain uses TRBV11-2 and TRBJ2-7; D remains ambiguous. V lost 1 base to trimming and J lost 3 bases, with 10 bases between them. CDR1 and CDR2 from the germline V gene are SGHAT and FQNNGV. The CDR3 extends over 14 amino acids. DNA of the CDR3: TGTGCCAGCAGCTTAGTAGACGGTTTCTACGAGCAGTACTTC. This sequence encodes CASSLVDGFYEQYF.

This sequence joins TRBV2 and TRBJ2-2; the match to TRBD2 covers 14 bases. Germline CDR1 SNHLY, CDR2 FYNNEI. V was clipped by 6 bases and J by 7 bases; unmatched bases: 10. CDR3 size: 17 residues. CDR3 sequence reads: CASRGLAGVLSGGELFF. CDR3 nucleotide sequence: TGTGCCAGCAGGGGACTAGCGGGAGTTCTTAGTGGCGGGGAGCTGTTTTTT.

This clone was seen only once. The CDR3 spells CASSLGQRGNTGELFF. The DNA for the CDR3 is TGCGCCAGCAGCTTGGGCCAGCGGGGGAACACCGGGGAGCTGTTTTTT. The V call is TRBV5-1, the J call TRBJ2-2; 7 bases agree with TRBD2. Germline V gene data show CDR1 as SGHRS and CDR2 as YFSETQ. After removal of 0 bases from V and 1 base from J, the junction contained 3 bases not matched to a gene. This CDR3 has 16 amino acids.

CDR3 nucleotides: TGCAGTGCTAGGCAATGGACTGAAGCTTTCTTT. Translating it yields CSARQWTEAFF. This sequence joins TRBV20-1 and TRBJ1-1; the D is unclear. This CDR3 region has 11 residues. V shed 3 bases and J shed 5 bases, with 7 bases lying between them. The germline V gene encodes CDR1 DFQATT and CDR2 SNEGSKA (reference sequence).

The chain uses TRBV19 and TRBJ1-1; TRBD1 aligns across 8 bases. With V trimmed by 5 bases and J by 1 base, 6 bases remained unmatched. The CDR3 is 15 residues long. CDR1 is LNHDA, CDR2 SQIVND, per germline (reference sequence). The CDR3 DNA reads TGTGCCAGTAGTTTGACAGGGGCATGGAACACTGAAGCTTTCTTT. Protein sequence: CASSLTGAWNTEAFF.

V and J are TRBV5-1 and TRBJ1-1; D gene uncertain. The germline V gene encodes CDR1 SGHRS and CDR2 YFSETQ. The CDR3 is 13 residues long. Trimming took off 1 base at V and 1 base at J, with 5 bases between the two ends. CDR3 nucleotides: TGCGCCAGCAGCTTGAAAGGGAACACTGAAGCTTTCTTT. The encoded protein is CASSLKGNTEAFF.

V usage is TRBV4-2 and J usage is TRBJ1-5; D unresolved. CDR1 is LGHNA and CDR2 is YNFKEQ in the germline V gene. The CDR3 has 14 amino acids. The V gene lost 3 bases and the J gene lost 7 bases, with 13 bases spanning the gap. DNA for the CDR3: TGTGCCAGCAGCCAGATACCCTTGGGGCAGCCCCAGCATTTT. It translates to CASSQIPLGQPQHF.

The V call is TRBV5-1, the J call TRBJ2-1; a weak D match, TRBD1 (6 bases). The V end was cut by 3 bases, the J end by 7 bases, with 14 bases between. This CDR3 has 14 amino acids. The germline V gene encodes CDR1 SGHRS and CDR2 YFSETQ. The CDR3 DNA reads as TGCGCCAGCAGCTCTTTGGGGGCAAGAAATGAGCAGTTCTTC. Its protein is CASSSLGARNEQFF.

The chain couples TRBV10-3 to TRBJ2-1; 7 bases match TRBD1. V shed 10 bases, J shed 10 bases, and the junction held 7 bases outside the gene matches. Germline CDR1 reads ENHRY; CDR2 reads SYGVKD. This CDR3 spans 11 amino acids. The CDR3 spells CATQGVKEQFF. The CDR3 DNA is TGTGCCACTCAGGGGGTGAAGGAGCAGTTCTTC.

CDR3 loop: CASSLGTGAHQPQHF. CDR3 bases: TGTGCCAGCAGCCTGGGGACGGGAGCGCATCAGCCCCAGCATTTT. The chain recombines TRBV9 with TRBJ1-5, with TRBD1 as a possible D gene (5 bases). V gave up 4 bases and J gave up 5 bases, with 16 bases separating them. CDR3 length equals 15 residues. Germline V gene lookup returns CDR1 SGDLS and CDR2 YYNGEE.

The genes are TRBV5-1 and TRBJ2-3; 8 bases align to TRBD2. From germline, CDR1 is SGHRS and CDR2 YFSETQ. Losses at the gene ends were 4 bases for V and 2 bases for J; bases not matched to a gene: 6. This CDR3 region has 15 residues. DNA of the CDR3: TGCGCCAGCAGCCCGGGGGGGAGCGTCACAGATACGCAGTATTTT. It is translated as CASSPGGSVTDTQYF.

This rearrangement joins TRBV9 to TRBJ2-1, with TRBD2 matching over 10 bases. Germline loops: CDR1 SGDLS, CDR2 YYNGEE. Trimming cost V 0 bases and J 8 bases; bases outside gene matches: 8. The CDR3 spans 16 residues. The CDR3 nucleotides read TGTGCCAGCAGCGTAGCCGGAGCGGGGGGGCTCGATGAGCAGTTCTTC. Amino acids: CASSVAGAGGLDEQFF.

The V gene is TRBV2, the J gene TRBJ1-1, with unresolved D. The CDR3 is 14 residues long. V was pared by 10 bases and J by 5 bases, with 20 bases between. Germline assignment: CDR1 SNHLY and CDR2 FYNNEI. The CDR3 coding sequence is TGTGCCACCCCTAATGAGGTGGGCGGGACTGAAGCTTTCTTT. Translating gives CATPNEVGGTEAFF.